The sequence of this TCR beta chain was determined in a study of molecular identifiers for immune sequencing clone quantification. The table lists this clonotype with many counts. Naive CD8 T cells were sorted as CD8+CD4-CCR7+CD45RA+. In TCRdb, the PCR reads were re-called with MiXCR into one record per CDR3 protein. This repertoire shows about 320,000 distinct CDR3 sequences, about 22% found once; its top ten account for 0.7% to 0.95%. The CDR3 has 14 residues. Trimming took 4 bases from V and 3 from J; bases not matched to a gene: 3. The germline V gene has CDR1 SGHRS and CDR2 YFSETQ. This sequence originates from a human donor in good health. Some libraries in this study had Jurkat cell RNA spiked in. Source material: naive CD8+ T cells from blood, with Jurkat cell RNA spiked in. Described subset: FACS-sorted CD8+CD4-CCR7+CD45RA+ naive T cells. V is TRBV5-1 and J is TRBJ2-7; 11 bases match TRBD1. As DNA, the CDR3 is TGCGCCAGCAGCAAGGGACAGGGGGTCTACGAGCAGTACTTC. It specifies CASSKGQGVYEQYF.